This T cell receptor (beta chain) derives from a study of T cell responses to AZD1222 COVID-19 vaccine. Assay used: immunoSEQ multiplex PCR; TCRdb lists only in-frame clones, some missing. The top ten hold 9.8% of the sample, which has around 76,000 clones, about 83% seen once. Note on this clone: Antigen specificity is unknown.

Overall study findings and caveats: At 160-218 and 743-854, vaccine-associated CD4 TCRs were dominant, and they spanned spike. In a largely white British group with more females than males, clonal diversity was possibly underestimated.

This sample comprised peripheral blood, obtained on day 0 of AZD1222 vaccination. The sequence was obtained from an adult in good health.

CDR3 in DNA: TGTGCCAGTGGGTTTCTTACGGGTACTGAAGCTTTCTTT. It codes for CASGFLTGTEAFF. The J gene is TRBJ1-1, the V gene TRBV19, with D hard to call. Per the germline V gene, CDR1 is LNHDA and CDR2 is SQIVND (reference sequence). Trimming pared 8 bases from V and 5 bases from J, leaving 15 bases between. The CDR3 loop spans 13 amino acids.